These T cell receptor beta chains were read from a single sample in a study of blood T cell repertoires in COVID-19. Assay used: immunoSEQ multiplex PCR; TCRdb lists only in-frame clones, some missing. The sample holds about 150,000 clones; over 80% are singletons and the top ten take roughly 8.4%. Source material: peripheral blood. The receptor source for this set is a woman aged 80 or over with COVID-19, enrolled during active disease. The CDR3 runs from the conserved cysteine through the conserved F or W. A D gene is named only where the DNA matches it firmly. Part of the rows lack a size; the others show once, few, many or a class for expanded clones.

once | . | TRBJ1-1 | TRBV5-4 | TGTGCCAGCAGCTTGGGAGGGGAGGAGGGCACTGAAGCTTTCTTT | CASSLGGEEGTEAFF
. | TRBD1 | TRBJ2-5 | TRBV24-1 | TGTGCCACCAGTGGACAGGGGCGGGAGACCCAGTACTTC | CATSGQGRETQYF
. | TRBD2 | TRBJ2-3 | TRBV6-1 | TGTGCCAGCAGTGAACGGGCGGGGGGCATGACAGATACGCAGTATTTT | CASSERAGGMTDTQYF
. | TRBD2 | TRBJ2-1 | TRBV11-2 | TGTGCCAGCAGCTGGACTAGCGGGACAAAGGTTAATGAGCAGTTCTTC | CASSWTSGTKVNEQFF
. | . | TRBJ1-1 | TRBV9 | TGTGCCAGCAGGCCCTCAGGGGCCTTAAACACTGAAGCTTTCTTT | CASRPSGALNTEAFF
. | TRBD1 | TRBJ1-3 | TRBV2 | TGTGCCAGCAGAGCTGGGACAGGCCGGGGATCTGGAAACACCATATATTTT | CASRAGTGRGSGNTIYF
. | TRBD1 | TRBJ1-2 | TRBV27 | TGTGCCAGCAGTTATTCGACAGGGGGTTACTATGGCTACACCTTC | CASSYSTGGYYGYTF
. | TRBD2 | TRBJ2-1 | TRBV27 | TGTGCCAGCAGTTCCGGGACTAGGGGGTTCTACAATGAGCAGTTCTTC | CASSSGTRGFYNEQFF
. | . | TRBJ1-5 | TRBV5-1 | TGCGCCAGCAGCTTGGAAGGGGCCCAGCCCCAGCATTTT | CASSLEGAQPQHF
medium-sized | TRBD2 | TRBJ2-3 | TRBV4-2 | TGTGCCAGCACTTCGGGGGGGCACCCAGATACGCAGTATTTT | CASTSGGHPDTQYF
once | . | TRBJ1-4 | TRBV6-5 | TGTGCCAGCAGTTACTTCGCAGGGGCGAATGAAAAACTGTTTTTT | CASSYFAGANEKLFF
. | TRBD1 | TRBJ2-2 | TRBV7-2 | TGTGCCAGCAGCCGGACAGGGTTGCGGGAGCTGTTTTTT | CASSRTGLRELFF
. | TRBD1 | TRBJ2-7 | TRBV3-1/TRBV3-2 | TGTGCCAGCAGCCAATTACAGGGGGCCTCCTACGAGCAGTACTTC | CASSQLQGASYEQYF
. | . | TRBJ1-1 | TRBV6-4 | TGTGCCAGCAGAACGGACTCAGTCTCTGAAGCTTTCTTT | CASRTDSVSEAFF
. | TRBD1 | TRBJ1-2 | TRBV5-6 | TGTGCCAGCAGCGGGGGGACAGCACTTTATGGCTACACCTTC | CASSGGTALYGYTF
once | . | TRBJ1-1 | TRBV6-7 | TGTGCCAGCAGTTATTGGGACTGTGAAGCTTTCTTT | CASSYWDCEAFF
. | . | TRBJ1-1 | TRBV20-1 | TGCAGTGCTAGTACTTTAATTAACACTGAAGCTTTCTTT | CSASTLINTEAFF
few | TRBD1 | TRBJ1-3 | TRBV5-1 | TGCGCCAGCAGCTCGACGACAGGGAGTGGAAACACCATATATTTT | CASSSTTGSGNTIYF
. | . | TRBJ1-6 | TRBV7-8 | TGTGCCAGCAGCTTAGGTTGGGACACGAATTCACCCCTCCACTTT | CASSLGWDTNSPLHF
. | TRBD1 | TRBJ1-3 | TRBV9 | TGTGCCAGCAGCGTAGAGGCAGGGGGGTCTGGAAACACCATATATTTT | CASSVEAGGSGNTIYF
. | . | TRBJ2-7 | TRBV3-1/TRBV3-2 | TGTGCCAGCAGCCTCGCGGGCGGGTACGAGCAGTACTTC | CASSLAGGYEQYF
. | . | TRBJ1-4 | TRBV28 | TGTGCCAGCAGAGGAGAGGGAACTGAAAAACTGTTTTTT | CASRGEGTEKLFF
. | TRBD2 | TRBJ2-1 | TRBV18 | TGTGCCAGCTCACCACGCTCTAGCGGTTACAATGAGCAGTTCTTC | CASSPRSSGYNEQFF
. | . | TRBJ2-3 | TRBV7-8 | TGTGCCAGCAGCCCGCTAGGCAGACTCGACACAGATACGCAGTATTTT | CASSPLGRLDTDTQYF
. | TRBD2 | TRBJ2-5 | TRBV5-1 | TGCGCCAGCAGCTTGGGACTAGCGGGGGACAACTCTCAAGAGACCCAGTACTTC | CASSLGLAGDNSQETQYF
. | . | TRBJ1-5 | TRBV19 | TGTGCCAGTAGCCGACAGAACAATCAGCCCCAGCATTTT | CASSRQNNQPQHF
. | TRBD2 | TRBJ2-1 | TRBV18 | TGTGCCAGCTCACCACTAGCGGGAGGAGATGAGCAGTTCTTC | CASSPLAGGDEQFF
. | TRBD1 | TRBJ1-2 | TRBV19 | TGTGCCAGTAGTCGGACAGGGGCTCCCTATGGCTACACCTTC | CASSRTGAPYGYTF
. | TRBD2 | TRBJ2-7 | TRBV12-3/TRBV12-4 | TGTGCCAGCAGCCCCCGGGGGGACGAGCAGTACTTC | CASSPRGDEQYF
. | . | TRBJ1-6 | TRBV5-1 | TGCGCCAGCAGCACCCAGGTGATGAATTCACCCCTCCACTTT | CASSTQVMNSPLHF
. | TRBD1 | TRBJ1-2 | TRBV9 | TGTGCCAGCAGCCCCGGGACAGGGGGCGCGTATGGCTACACCTTC | CASSPGTGGAYGYTF
. | TRBD1 | TRBJ2-7 | TRBV6-5 | TGTGCCAGCAGGGTTTCCGGGACAGTCTCCTACGAGCAGTACTTC | CASRVSGTVSYEQYF